This T cell receptor (beta chain) derives from a study of blood T cells in healthy people across ages. Combining a sample-barcoded 5' primer with a J-beta primer mix, a second PCR ran for roughly 7 to 12 cycles. TCRdb re-derived calls from the 5' RACE reads in MiXCR, one entry per CDR3 protein. The top ten hold 30% to 45% of the sample, which has about 640,000 distinct CDR3 sequences, under 65% seen once. With V trimmed by 4 bases and J by 3 bases, 8 bases remained unmatched. The germline CDR1 and CDR2 sequences are SGHRS and YFSETQ. The CDR3 length is 15 residues. The TCR originated in a man in his sixties in good health. Source material: blood. V gene TRBV5-1 combines with J gene TRBJ2-5, with TRBD2 identical over 8 bases. CDR3 bases: TGCGCCAGCAGCATACTCGGGGGGGCCGAAGAGACCCAGTACTTC. Its translation is CASSILGGAEETQYF.